This passage covers 12 T cell receptor beta chains from one sample sequenced in a study of shared clonotypes between healthy human individuals. The repertoire was sequenced with immunoSEQ multiplex PCR; TCRdb's copy has only in-frame clones and lacks some. The table includes roughly 1,600,000 clones, just under 99% detected once. The source material was naive CD4+ T cells sorted from blood. Subset denoted: CD45RA+ positively selected. These receptors were obtained from a man between 25 and 39 years old in good health.

This sequence joins TRBV18 and TRBJ1-4, with a tentative D call TRBD1 (5 bases). The germline gives CDR1 KGHSH, CDR2 LQKENI. The length of the CDR3 is 14 residues. Trimming cost V 5 bases and J 0 bases, with 7 bases left between them. The CDR3 DNA reads TGTGCCAGCTCAGAGGGGCCAACTAATGAAAAACTGTTTTTT. This translates into CASSEGPTNEKLFF.

The chain has TRBV20-1 and TRBJ2-7; D gene uncertain. This CDR3 spans 10 amino acids. Germline assignment: CDR1 DFQATT and CDR2 SNEGSKA (reference sequence). V was shortened by 5 bases and J by 5 bases, with 7 bases between the two germline ends. The CDR3: CSALGNEQYF. CDR3 bases: TGCAGTGCTCTGGGGAACGAGCAGTACTTC.

V and J are TRBV28 and TRBJ2-3; 12 bases agree with TRBD2. The V gene end was trimmed by 6 bases and the J gene end by 3 bases; junction bases not matched to a gene: 4. CDR1 is MDHEN and CDR2 is SYDVKM in the germline V gene. The CDR3 covers 15 residues. CDR3 DNA sequence: TGTGCCAGCAGATTAACTAGCGGGAGGACAGATACGCAGTATTTT. It translates to CASRLTSGRTDTQYF.

The genes are TRBV6-5 and TRBJ1-5, with 8 bases that match TRBD1. Losses at the gene ends were 5 bases for V and 6 bases for J; bases not matched to a gene: 6. CDR1 and CDR2 (germline): MNHEY, SVGAGI. The CDR3 length is 14 residues. This chain's CDR3 is CASSRQGYSQPQHF. The DNA of the CDR3 is TGTGCCAGCAGTCGACAGGGGTATAGTCAGCCCCAGCATTTT.

The V call is TRBV9, the J call TRBJ2-5, with D unresolved. The germline CDR1 and CDR2 sequences are SGDLS and YYNGEE. Deletions cut 2 bases from V and 1 base from J, with 9 bases between. The CDR3 is made up of 14 amino acids. This CDR3 reads CASSVSGFQETQYF. The CDR3 bases are TGTGCCAGCAGCGTGTCTGGGTTCCAAGAGACCCAGTACTTC.

In regard to this clone: The sample has other DNA sequences that encode this CDR3 too. The V call is TRBV20-1, the J call TRBJ2-7, with D possibly TRBD2 on 6 matching bases. The V end was cut by 3 bases, the J end by 6 bases, with 9 bases between. CDR3 size: 11 residues. Germline V gene sequence: CDR1 DFQATT, CDR2 SNEGSKA (reference sequence). DNA for the CDR3: TGCAGTGCTAGCGGGGGAGGCGAGCAGTACTTC. It translates to CSASGGGEQYF.

J is TRBJ2-7 and V is TRBV7-9; D might be TRBD1 (5 bases). V lost 5 bases, J lost 1 base, and 9 bases lay in between. The germline gives CDR1 SEHNR, CDR2 FQNEAQ (reference sequence). The CDR3 length is 13 residues. CDR3 loop: CASSRRESYEQYF. The CDR3 bases are TGTGCCAGCAGCCGCAGGGAATCCTACGAGCAGTACTTC.

This clone was counted once. The identical CDR3 is also encoded by other nucleotide sequences in the sample. The CDR3, as DNA: TGTGCCAGCAGTTACTCGGGACAGGTCTATGGCTACACCTTC. It translates to CASSYSGQVYGYTF. The chain couples TRBV6-5 to TRBJ1-2; 8 nucleotides agree with TRBD1. The CDR3 totals 14 residues. The germline CDR1 and CDR2 sequences are MNHEY and SVGAGI. Unmatched junction bases numbered 1, after V lost 0 bases and J lost 4 bases.

The chain carries TRBV7-2 and TRBJ2-7, with 8 bases aligning to TRBD1. V trimming: 5 bases; J trimming: 3 bases; junction bases outside the gene matches: 9. The CDR3 has 15 amino acids. CDR1 and CDR2 from the germline V gene are SGHTA and FQGNSA. CDR3 DNA sequence: TGTGCCAGCAGCCCCCGGACAGGGCGATTCTACGAGCAGTACTTC. This codes for CASSPRTGRFYEQYF.

CDR3 loop: CASSASRGPNTGELFF. The CDR3 coding sequence is TGTGCCAGCAGCGCCAGCAGGGGCCCGAACACCGGGGAGCTGTTTTTT. The V call is TRBV11-2, the J call TRBJ2-2, with D possibly being TRBD1 (6 bases). The CDR3 contains 16 residues. Germline V gene sequence: CDR1 SGHAT, CDR2 FQNNGV. Deletions cut 5 bases from V and 0 bases from J, with 13 bases between.

This chain uses TRBV9 with TRBJ2-5, with TRBD2 identical over 12 bases. The V segment lost 3 bases and the J segment 4 bases; nucleotides outside the gene matches: 1. Per germline, CDR1 SGDLS and CDR2 YYNGEE. This CDR3 comprises 14 residues. The DNA of the CDR3 is TGTGCCAGCAGCGAGACTAGCGGGAGAGAGACCCAGTACTTC. It is translated as CASSETSGRETQYF.

The chain combines TRBV13 with TRBJ2-7; D is ambiguous. CDR1 and CDR2 from the germline V gene are PRHDT and FYEKMQ (reference sequence). The ends were cut back, 5 bases at V and 2 bases at J, with 13 bases in the middle. The CDR3 spans 14 residues. The CDR3 nucleotides read TGTGCCAGCAGCCATCCTTCGGTGGCCTACGAGCAGTACTTC. It yields the protein CASSHPSVAYEQYF.